This is a list of T cell receptor beta chains from one sample in a study of T cells in Graves' hyperthyroidism and ophthalmopathy. TCRdb re-analysed the multiplex PCR reads in MiXCR, keeping a single row per CDR3 protein. The sample carries a few hundred thousand distinct CDR3 sequences, 14% recorded once. Sequencing was carried out using blood. The origin of the receptors is a woman aged 40 to 50 with Graves' hyperthyroidism. Each CDR3 is given with its conserved first and last residue. Each record gives: J gene, V gene, D gene, clone size, CDR3 protein, CDR3 DNA. The D gene is left open where the match is weak. Clone size is shown for a subset of rows, as once, few, many or a class of expanded clone.

TRBJ1-2	TRBV27	-	few	CASSTWTGDYGYTF	TGTGCCAGCAGTACATGGACCGGGGACTATGGCTACACCTTC
TRBJ2-3	TRBV6-4	-	few	CASSEGRRRDTQYF	TGTGCCAGCAGTGAAGGACGGCGAAGAGATACGCAGTATTTT
TRBJ1-5	TRBV7-8	-	-	CASSPSRADGPQHF	TGTGCCAGCAGCCCCTCCCGGGCCGATGGGCCCCAGCATTTT
TRBJ1-1	TRBV28	-	many	CASVPHGEGKKQAFF	TGTGCCAGCGTCCCCCACGGTGAGGGAAAGAAGCAAGCTTTCTTT
TRBJ2-3	TRBV27	TRBD1	many	CASSITGTVSTDTQYF	TGTGCCAGCAGTATTACCGGGACAGTTAGCACAGATACGCAGTATTTT
TRBJ2-7	TRBV5-1	-	many	CASSVTAEGYEQYF	TGCGCCAGCAGCGTCACAGCGGAGGGATACGAGCAGTACTTC
TRBJ1-5	TRBV19	-	-	CASSLRTENQPQHF	TGTGCCAGTAGTCTCCGGACGGAAAATCAGCCCCAGCATTTT
TRBJ2-1	TRBV3-1	-	many	CASSQDGGSLYFMQFF	TGTGCCAGCAGCCAAGATGGGGGGAGCCTTTATTTTATGCAGTTCTTC
TRBJ1-4	TRBV27	-	few	CASSLNREGEKLFF	TGTGCCAGCAGTTTGAACAGGGAGGGAGAAAAACTGTTTTTT
TRBJ1-6	TRBV6-1	-	many	CAGGTSPSPLHF	TGTGCCGGAGGGACTTCTCCTTCACCCCTCCACTTT
TRBJ2-7	TRBV27	TRBD2	few	CASSLIAGGPNEQYF	TGTGCCAGCAGTTTAATAGCGGGAGGGCCGAACGAGCAGTACTTC
TRBJ2-7	TRBV20-1	-	-	CSVKREQGSYEQYF	TGCAGTGTCAAAAGGGAGCAGGGTTCCTACGAGCAGTACTTC
TRBJ2-1	TRBV20-1	-	-	CSARDMSGSSYNEQFF	TGCAGTGCTAGAGATATGTCGGGAAGCTCCTACAATGAGCAGTTCTTC
TRBJ2-1	TRBV4-1	TRBD2	few	CASSQDRLAGFYNEQFF	TGCGCCAGCAGCCAAGATCGACTAGCGGGTTTCTACAATGAGCAGTTCTTC
TRBJ2-5	TRBV5-1	TRBD1	few	CASSLAMPGGAETQYF	TGCGCCAGCAGCTTGGCCATGCCAGGGGGCGCGGAGACTCAGTACTTC
TRBJ2-1	TRBV27	-	many	CASSKPIALEQFF	TGTGCCAGCAGCAAGCCGATAGCGCTTGAGCAGTTCTTC
TRBJ2-5	TRBV11-3	-	-	CASSVGAGPGETQYF	TGTGCCAGCAGTGTCGGAGCGGGCCCGGGGGAGACCCAGTACTTC
TRBJ2-5	TRBV5-1	-	many	CASSLQETQYF	TGTGCCAGCAGCTTACAAGAGACCCAGTACTTC
TRBJ2-6	TRBV24-1	TRBD1	-	CATSAGTVSSGANVLTF	TGTGCCACCAGTGCCGGGACAGTGAGCTCTGGGGCCAACGTCCTGACTTTC
TRBJ1-5	TRBV10-2	-	-	CASREDGQEPQHF	TGCGCCAGCAGGGAGGACGGTCAAGAGCCCCAGCATTTT
TRBJ2-1	TRBV6-1	-	-	CASSVGSWSYNEQFF	TGTGCCAGCAGTGTCGGGAGTTGGTCCTACAATGAGCAGTTCTTC
TRBJ2-3	TRBV27	-	-	CASSSRTRMGTDTQYF	TGTGCCAGCAGTTCTCGGACGAGAATGGGCACAGATACGCAGTATTTT
TRBJ2-3	TRBV7-3	-	few	CAGSSRSGSPPDTQYF	TGTGCCGGCAGCTCGAGGTCCGGGAGTCCCCCAGATACGCAGTATTTT
TRBJ2-1	TRBV12-3/TRBV12-4	-	many	CASSFGLSDEQFF	TGTGCCAGCAGTTTTGGTCTAAGCGATGAGCAGTTCTTC
TRBJ2-7	TRBV27	-	-	CASRGQPGEQYF	TGTGCCAGCCGCGGGCAGCCTGGAGAGCAGTACTTC
TRBJ2-1	TRBV6-6	TRBD1	many	CASSYSYDSTGIHEQFF	TGTGCCAGCAGTTACTCCTACGACTCGACAGGGATCCATGAGCAGTTCTTC
TRBJ2-1	TRBV5-4	TRBD2	few	CASSASGNLFNEQFF	TGTGCCAGCAGTGCTAGCGGAAACCTCTTCAATGAGCAGTTCTTC
TRBJ2-1	TRBV12-3/TRBV12-4	-	many	CASSTGMPYNEQFF	TGTGCCAGCAGTACCGGAATGCCCTACAATGAGCAGTTCTTC
TRBJ2-2	TRBV12-5	-	few	CASGLGLVDTGELFF	TGTGCTAGTGGTTTGGGACTAGTGGACACCGGGGAGCTGTTTTTT
TRBJ2-7	TRBV28	-	many	CASSTYRVIYEQYF	TGTGCCAGCAGTACATACAGGGTTATCTACGAGCAGTACTTC
TRBJ2-2	TRBV18	TRBD1	-	CASCGDRVRLPGELFF	TGTGCCAGCTGCGGCGACAGGGTTCGGTTACCCGGGGAGCTGTTTTTT
TRBJ1-5	TRBV5-8	-	few	CASSTGTKPGNQPQHF	TGTGCCAGCAGCACAGGGACAAAGCCAGGCAATCAGCCCCAGCATTTT
TRBJ1-1	TRBV28	-	many	CASTAAGPPGTEAFF	TGTGCCAGCACCGCGGCCGGACCACCCGGGACTGAAGCTTTCTTT
TRBJ2-1	TRBV28	TRBD2	-	CASSPVSGSSYNEQFF	TGTGCCAGCAGTCCAGTGAGCGGGAGCTCCTACAATGAGCAGTTCTTC
TRBJ2-1	TRBV19	TRBD1	-	CASSIDPGQIWNEQFF	TGTGCCAGTAGTATAGATCCGGGACAGATTTGGAATGAGCAGTTCTTC
TRBJ1-2	TRBV12-3/TRBV12-4	-	-	CASSPKSTYGYTF	TGTGCCAGCAGCCCGAAATCGACCTATGGCTACACCTTC
TRBJ1-1	TRBV30	-	-	CAWSPRRTNTEALF	TGTGCCTGGAGCCCCCGAAGGACGAACACTGAAGCTCTCTTT
TRBJ2-5	TRBV3-1	TRBD2	many	CASSPLGTSGFRETQYF	TGTGCCAGCAGCCCATTAGGGACTAGCGGGTTCAGAGAGACCCAGTACTTC
TRBJ2-1	TRBV28	TRBD1	few	CASSTGGALNEQFF	TGTGCCAGCAGTACAGGGGGCGCTCTCAATGAGCAGTTCTTC
TRBJ1-1	TRBV6-5	-	many	CASSYSQNTEAFF	TGTGCCAGCAGTTACTCCCAGAACACTGAAGCTTTCTTT
TRBJ2-2	TRBV29-1	TRBD1	many	CSVTGGINTGELFF	TGCAGCGTTACAGGGGGTATCAACACCGGGGAGCTGTTTTTT
TRBJ1-2	TRBV7-9	-	many	CASSFAGANGYTF	TGTGCCAGCAGCTTTGCGGGGGCGAATGGCTACACCTTC
TRBJ2-1	TRBV20-1	TRBD2	few	CSASLSSGAHNEQFF	TGCAGTGCTAGCTTGTCTAGCGGAGCTCACAATGAGCAGTTCTTC
TRBJ1-5	TRBV3-1	TRBD1	many	CASSPRTGGTQPQHF	TGTGCCAGCAGCCCCCGGACAGGGGGCACTCAGCCCCAGCATTTT
TRBJ2-7	TRBV9	TRBD2	few	CASSVESSGSYEQYF	TGTGCCAGCAGCGTAGAGTCTAGCGGGAGTTACGAGCAGTACTTC
TRBJ2-5	TRBV7-9	TRBD1	many	CASSADRVTETQYF	TGTGCCAGCAGCGCAGACAGGGTAACAGAGACCCAGTACTTC
TRBJ2-7	TRBV28	-	many	CASRIEGDEQYF	TGTGCCAGCCGTATAGAGGGCGACGAGCAGTACTTC
TRBJ1-4	TRBV28	-	many	CASSFPRFTSITTNEKLFF	TGTGCCAGCAGTTTCCCTCGATTCACTTCCATCACAACTAATGAAAAACTGTTTTTT
TRBJ2-1	TRBV6-1	TRBD1	many	CASSRQGWYDEQFF	TGTGCCAGCAGCAGACAGGGGTGGTACGATGAGCAGTTCTTC
TRBJ1-1	TRBV20-1	-	few	CSAKGGANTEAFF	TGCAGTGCTAAGGGGGGCGCGAACACTGAAGCTTTCTTT
TRBJ2-5	TRBV5-1	TRBD2	few	CASSSGGFQETQYF	TGCGCCAGCAGCTCGGGGGGATTTCAAGAGACCCAGTACTTC